This T cell receptor beta chain was obtained from a study of T cells after yellow fever vaccination. Germline loops: CDR1 SNHLY, CDR2 FYNNEI. This CDR3 region has 16 residues. The V end lost 4 bases, the J end lost 4 bases, and 18 bases lay between the germline ends. 5'RACE template switching added a universal primer site and UMIs to TCR cDNA. TCRdb re-called the 5' RACE reads through MiXCR, storing one row per CDR3 protein. The sample consists of hundreds of thousands of distinct CDR3 sequences, 3.6% of them appearing once. This clonotype was picked up a small number of times. The sequences come from PBMCs, collected on the day of the yellow fever booster vaccination. The receptor comes from a man aged 18-30 years who received the YFV17D yellow fever vaccine. The chain uses TRBV2 and TRBJ2-3, with a tentative D call TRBD1 (6 bases). The CDR3 reads CASSVMGAPSADTQYF. Here the CDR3 DNA reads TGTGCCAGCAGTGTGATGGGGGCGCCGTCGGCAGATACGCAGTATTTT.